Listed below are T cell receptor beta chains from one sample, sequenced in a study of T cell responses to AZD1222 COVID-19 vaccine. Profiled with immunoSEQ multiplex PCR; TCRdb holds only in-frame clones, not every one. The data show 120,000 or so clones, more than 70% seen once. Specimen: peripheral blood, collected on day 0 of AZD1222 vaccination. Receptors originate from an adult in good health. CDR3s include the opening cysteine and the closing phenylalanine or tryptophan. A D gene is named only where the DNA matches it firmly. Only some rows state a clone size, as once, few, many or a class for expanded clones.

clone_size	cdr3_length	v_call	d_call	j_call	cdr3_nt	cdr3_aa
.	14	TRBV5-1	TRBD1	TRBJ1-1	TGCGCCAGCAGCGCGGAGGGGGCGAACACTGAAGCTTTCTTT	CASSAEGANTEAFF
once	15	TRBV7-9	.	TRBJ1-3	TGTGCCAGCAGCTTAGTAAGCGTCTCTGGAAACACCATATATTTT	CASSLVSVSGNTIYF
.	15	TRBV28	TRBD2	TRBJ2-7	TGTGCCAGCAGTTCAGGACTAGCGGGGGGGCTTGAGCAGTACTTC	CASSSGLAGGLEQYF
.	14	TRBV3-1/TRBV3-2	TRBD2	TRBJ2-7	TGTGCCAGCAGCCAAAGAGCGGGGTTCTACGAGCAGTACTTC	CASSQRAGFYEQYF
.	13	TRBV12-3/TRBV12-4	.	TRBJ1-2	TGTGCCAGCAGCTCCGCAGGGGCGAGCGGCTACACCTTC	CASSSAGASGYTF
.	16	TRBV2	TRBD2	TRBJ2-3	TGTGCCAGCACCGCCATGACTAGCGGGGGGAGAGATACGCAGTATTTT	CASTAMTSGGRDTQYF
.	13	TRBV6-6	.	TRBJ2-3	TGTGCCAGCAGAGAGTCTAGCACAGATACGCAGTATTTT	CASRESSTDTQYF
.	13	TRBV5-1	.	TRBJ1-1	TGCGCCAGCAGCCCCAGGATCCCGGGTGAAGCTTTCTTT	CASSPRIPGEAFF
.	14	TRBV7-2	.	TRBJ1-2	TGTGCCAGCAGCCCCAGTTTTACGTCGGGGGGCTACACCTTC	CASSPSFTSGGYTF
.	13	TRBV5-4	.	TRBJ2-1	TGTGCCAGCAGCTTGGCCCTTGGACAGGAGCAGTTCTTC	CASSLALGQEQFF
.	15	TRBV7-2	TRBD1	TRBJ2-1	TGTGCCAGCAGCTCCAGACAGGGGGCTAGGAATGAGCAGTTCTTC	CASSSRQGARNEQFF
.	13	TRBV28	.	TRBJ1-2	TGTGCCAGCAGTTTTGGGAGGCCCTATGGCTACACCTTC	CASSFGRPYGYTF
.	19	TRBV9	TRBD2	TRBJ2-1	TGTGCCAGCAGCGTAGGTTCCTCGGGGGGGCAATTTTCCTACAATGAGCAGTTCTTC	CASSVGSSGGQFSYNEQFF
.	17	TRBV21-1	.	TRBJ2-7	TGTGCCAGCAGCTTAAGAAAACAGGGCCCACAGACGGACGAGCAGTACTTC	CASSLRKQGPQTDEQYF
once	15	TRBV2	.	TRBJ1-3	TGTGCCAGCAGTCAGGGTCTGGGTCTCGGAAACACCATATATTTT	CASSQGLGLGNTIYF
.	14	TRBV6-2/TRBV6-3	.	TRBJ2-3	TGTGCCAGCAGTTACCCTGGGACGGCAGATACGCAGTATTTT	CASSYPGTADTQYF
.	14	TRBV7-9	.	TRBJ1-4	TGTGCCAGCAGCTTATCAGTCACTAATGAAAAACTGTTTTTT	CASSLSVTNEKLFF
.	17	TRBV28	.	TRBJ1-1	TGTGCCAGCAGTTTAGGGTGGGGAGTCACAGCGAACACTGAAGCTTTCTTT	CASSLGWGVTANTEAFF
.	13	TRBV19	.	TRBJ2-7	TGTGCCAGTAGTATCACTGTGTCCTACGAGCAGTACTTC	CASSITVSYEQYF
.	14	TRBV5-6	.	TRBJ1-3	TGTGCCAGCAGTCTTCCCCTTTCTGGAAACACCATATATTTT	CASSLPLSGNTIYF
.	15	TRBV7-2	.	TRBJ2-5	TGTGCCAGCAGCTTAGGGGCTCCGCCTGCGGAGACCCAGTACTTC	CASSLGAPPAETQYF
.	16	TRBV9	TRBD1	TRBJ2-2	TGTGCCAGCAGCGCCAGACAGGGGGCGGACACCGGGGAGCTGTTTTTT	CASSARQGADTGELFF
.	15	TRBV19	TRBD2	TRBJ2-3	TGTGCCAGTAGTATAGAAAGACTAGCTGGCGGTACGCAGTATTTT	CASSIERLAGGTQYF
.	17	TRBV18	.	TRBJ1-5	TGTGCCAGCTCACCACAGGCAGGGGCGTATAGCAATCAGCCCCAGCATTTT	CASSPQAGAYSNQPQHF
.	12	TRBV6-5	.	TRBJ1-2	TGTGCCAGCACCCCCTCTCCGGGCGGCTACACCTTC	CASTPSPGGYTF
.	16	TRBV7-6	.	TRBJ2-7	TGTGCCAGCAGCTTAGCGCAGGGTCCAAACTCCTACGAGCAGTACTTC	CASSLAQGPNSYEQYF